This T cell receptor (beta chain) came from a study of Graves' ophthalmopathy and Graves' hyperthyroidism. Study-level background: Ophthalmopathy not arising within 18 months of follow-up defined hyperthyroidism as stable. General observations from the study: Clonotypes were expanded in thyroid at above 0.001 frequency, and most also appeared in blood.

In germline, CDR1 is SGHRS, CDR2 YFSETQ. The CDR3 extends over 14 amino acids. CDR3 regions of TCR beta were amplified from RNA transcripts. HTBI-primed first-round RT-PCR preceded second-round multiplex PCR. TCRdb reprocessed the multiplex PCR reads with MiXCR, giving one entry per CDR3 protein. The sample shows some 1.1 million distinct CDR3 sequences, about 36% of them seen only once. In regard to this clonotype: What it binds is not known. Sequence at one end of the junction differs from germline and may be a read error.

Pregnancy or lactation, uncontrolled infections and other autoimmune diseases were grounds for excluding patients. Clinicians diagnosed using symptoms, serum thyroxine, TRAb, thyroid ultrasound and orbital computed tomography. Sequencing used peripheral blood or thyroid tissue (not recorded which). The sequence was obtained from an adult man with Graves' hyperthyroidism. V and J are TRBV5-1 and TRBJ1-1; D might be TRBD1 (5 bases). This CDR3 is CASQTGGLNTEALF. The CDR3 nucleotides read TGCGCCAGCCAAACTGGGGGTTTGAACACTGAAGCTCTCTTT. The full variable domain, completed using reference TRBV5-1 and TRBJ1-1, is KAGVTQTPRYLIKTRGQQVTLSCSPISGHRSVSWYQQTPGQGLQFLFEYFSETQRNKGNFPGRFSGRQFSNSRSEMNVSTLELGDSALYLCASQTGGLNTEALFGQGTRLTVV.